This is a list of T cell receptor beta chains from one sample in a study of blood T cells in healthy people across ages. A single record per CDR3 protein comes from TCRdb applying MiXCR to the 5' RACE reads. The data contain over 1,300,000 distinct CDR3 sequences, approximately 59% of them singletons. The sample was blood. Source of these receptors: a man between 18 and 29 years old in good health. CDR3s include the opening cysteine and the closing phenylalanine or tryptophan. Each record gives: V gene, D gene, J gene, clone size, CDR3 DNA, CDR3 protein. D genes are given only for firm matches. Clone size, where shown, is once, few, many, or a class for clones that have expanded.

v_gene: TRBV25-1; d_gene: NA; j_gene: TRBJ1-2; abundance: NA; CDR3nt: TGTGCCAGCAGTGCCCCGGGACGGATTTATGGCTACACCTTC; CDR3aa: CASSAPGRIYGYTF
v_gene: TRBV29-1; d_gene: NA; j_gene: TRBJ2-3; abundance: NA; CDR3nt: TGCAGCGTTGAACGGACTAGCACAGATACGCAGTATTTT; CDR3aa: CSVERTSTDTQYF
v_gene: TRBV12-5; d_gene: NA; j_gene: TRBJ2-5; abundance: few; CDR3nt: TGTGCTAGTGGTTTGGTACTGAGTGAAGAGACCCAGTACTTC; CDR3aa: CASGLVLSEETQYF
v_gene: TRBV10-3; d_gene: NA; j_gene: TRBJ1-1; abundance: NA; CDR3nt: TGTGCCATCAGTGAACGGGAGAACACTGAAGCTTTCTTT; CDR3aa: CAISERENTEAFF
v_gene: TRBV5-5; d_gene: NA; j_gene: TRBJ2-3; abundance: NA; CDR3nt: TGTGCCAGCAGCTTTGAAACTCCCACAGATACGCAGTATTTT; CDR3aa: CASSFETPTDTQYF
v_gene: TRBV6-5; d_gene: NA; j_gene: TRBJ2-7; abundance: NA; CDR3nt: TGTGCCAGCACCCCTCCTGGGGGTGGGTCTTTCGAGCAGTACTTC; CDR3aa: CASTPPGGGSFEQYF
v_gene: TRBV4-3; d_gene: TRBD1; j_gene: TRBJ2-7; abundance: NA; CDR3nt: TGCGCCAGCAGCCAAGATCGGACAGGCCCTCACTCCTACGAGCAGTACTTC; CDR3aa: CASSQDRTGPHSYEQYF
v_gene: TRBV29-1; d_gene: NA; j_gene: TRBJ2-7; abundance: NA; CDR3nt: TGCAGCGTTGCGGAGGTATCCTACGAGCAGTACTTC; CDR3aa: CSVAEVSYEQYF
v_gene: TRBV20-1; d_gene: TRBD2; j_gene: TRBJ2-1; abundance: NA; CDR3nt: TGCAGTGCTAGAGATACGACTAGCGGGACTTACAATGAGCAGTTCTTC; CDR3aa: CSARDTTSGTYNEQFF
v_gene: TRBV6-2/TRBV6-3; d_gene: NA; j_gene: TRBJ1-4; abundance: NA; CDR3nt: TGTGCCAGCAGTTCTTGGCCTGAAAAACTGTTTTTT; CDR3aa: CASSSWPEKLFF
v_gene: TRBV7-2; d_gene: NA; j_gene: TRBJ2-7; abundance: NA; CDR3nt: TGTGCCAGCAGCGAGAGACGGGACGTCTACGAGCAGTACTTC; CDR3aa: CASSERRDVYEQYF
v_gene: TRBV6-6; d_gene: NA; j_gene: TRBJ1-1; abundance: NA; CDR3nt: TGTGCCAGCAGTTCACGCCGGGACCCGAACACTGAAGCTTTCTTT; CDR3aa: CASSSRRDPNTEAFF
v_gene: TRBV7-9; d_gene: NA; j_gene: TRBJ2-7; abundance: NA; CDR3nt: TGTGCCAGCAGCAAAAGGACCCTTACGTCCGAGCAGTACTTC; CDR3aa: CASSKRTLTSEQYF
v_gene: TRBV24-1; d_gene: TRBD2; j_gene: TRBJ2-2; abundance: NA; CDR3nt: TGTGCCACCAAGCGGGGTGCGAACACCGGGGAGCTGTTTTTT; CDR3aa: CATKRGANTGELFF
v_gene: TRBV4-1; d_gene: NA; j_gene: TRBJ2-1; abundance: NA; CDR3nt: TGCGCCAGCAGCCGCTCATGGGGCAAGGACAATGAGCAGTTCTTC; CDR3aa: CASSRSWGKDNEQFF
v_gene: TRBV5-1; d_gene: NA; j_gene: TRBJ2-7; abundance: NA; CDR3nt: TGCGCCCTAAAGGGGCGGCCGGACTTCACCTACGAGCAGTACTTC; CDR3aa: CALKGRPDFTYEQYF
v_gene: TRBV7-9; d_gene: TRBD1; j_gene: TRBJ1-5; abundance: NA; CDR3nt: TGTGCCAGCAGCTTAGTTCAGGGGGGACGACGCAATCAGCCCCAGCATTTT; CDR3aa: CASSLVQGGRRNQPQHF
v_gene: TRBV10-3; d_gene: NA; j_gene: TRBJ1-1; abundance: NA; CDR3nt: TGTGCCATCAGTGATCAGGGTTCAGGAGGAGCTGAAGCTTTCTTT; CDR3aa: CAISDQGSGGAEAFF
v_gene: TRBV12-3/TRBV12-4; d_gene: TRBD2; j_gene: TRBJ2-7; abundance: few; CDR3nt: TGTGCCAGCAGAAAAACTAGCGGGAGTTCCTACGAGCAGTACTTC; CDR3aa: CASRKTSGSSYEQYF
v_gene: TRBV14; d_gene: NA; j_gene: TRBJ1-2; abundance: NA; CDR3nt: TGTGCCAGCAGCCAAGGAGGCGTCTATGGCTACACCTTC; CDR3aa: CASSQGGVYGYTF
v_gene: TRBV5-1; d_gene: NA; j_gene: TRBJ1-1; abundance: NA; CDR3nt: TGCGCCAGCAGCTTGGCTGGCAGGTCGAACACTGAAGCTTTCTTT; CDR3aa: CASSLAGRSNTEAFF
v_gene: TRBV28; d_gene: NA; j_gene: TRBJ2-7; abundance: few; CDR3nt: TGTGCCAGCAGCCCCGGACAGAGAATCCTGCGCTCCTACGAGCAGTACTTC; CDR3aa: CASSPGQRILRSYEQYF
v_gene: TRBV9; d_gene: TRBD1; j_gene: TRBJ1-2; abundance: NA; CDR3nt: TGTGCCAGCAGCGTAAGGACAGGGGTTGGCTACACCTTC; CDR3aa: CASSVRTGVGYTF
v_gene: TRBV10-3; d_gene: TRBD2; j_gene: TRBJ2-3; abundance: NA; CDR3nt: TGTGCCATCAGTGACCCCCCCACTAGCGGGACCCGCACAGATACGCAGTATTTT; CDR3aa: CAISDPPTSGTRTDTQYF
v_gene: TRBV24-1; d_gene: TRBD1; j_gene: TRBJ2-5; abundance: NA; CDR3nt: TGTGCCACCAGCGGACAGGGACGGGGAGAGACCCAGTACTTC; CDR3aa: CATSGQGRGETQYF
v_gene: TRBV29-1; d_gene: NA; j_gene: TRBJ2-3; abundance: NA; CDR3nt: TGCAGCGTTACGGACGGAACAGATACGCAGTATTTT; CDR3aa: CSVTDGTDTQYF
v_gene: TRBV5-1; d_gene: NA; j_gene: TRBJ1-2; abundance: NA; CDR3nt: TGCGCCAGCACCAGGGGATTCGGCTACACCTTC; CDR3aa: CASTRGFGYTF
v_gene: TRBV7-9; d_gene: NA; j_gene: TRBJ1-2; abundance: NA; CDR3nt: TGTGCCAGCAGCCCGCAACAGGGCGAGGCTGGCTACACCTTC; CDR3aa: CASSPQQGEAGYTF
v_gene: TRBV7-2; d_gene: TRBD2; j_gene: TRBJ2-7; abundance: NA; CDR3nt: TGTGCCAGCAGCTTTACGGGGGGGCCGTCCTACGAGCAGTACTTC; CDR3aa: CASSFTGGPSYEQYF
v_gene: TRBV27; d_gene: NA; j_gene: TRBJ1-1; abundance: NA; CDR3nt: TGTGCCAGCAGAAGTTTTATGATAGGGGGTAGGGAAGCTTTCTTT; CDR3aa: CASRSFMIGGREAFF
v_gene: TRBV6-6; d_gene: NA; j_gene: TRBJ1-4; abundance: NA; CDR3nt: TGTGCCAGCAGTTACTCGGGAGAGGGGGTAAATGAAAAACTGTTTTTT; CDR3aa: CASSYSGEGVNEKLFF
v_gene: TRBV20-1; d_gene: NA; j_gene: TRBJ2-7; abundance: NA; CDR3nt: TGCAGTGCGCCGACAGGCTCGATGCGCACAAACTACGAGCAGTACTTC; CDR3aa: CSAPTGSMRTNYEQYF
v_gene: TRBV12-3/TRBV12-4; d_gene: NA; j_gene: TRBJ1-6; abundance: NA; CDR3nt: TGTGCCAGCAGAATCCGGGAGCCGGGCTCACCCCTCCACTTT; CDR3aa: CASRIREPGSPLHF
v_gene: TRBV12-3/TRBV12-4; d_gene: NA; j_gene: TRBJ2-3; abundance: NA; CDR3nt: TGTGCCAGCAGTTACGAGGGACTTCGCACAGATACGCAGTATTTT; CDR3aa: CASSYEGLRTDTQYF
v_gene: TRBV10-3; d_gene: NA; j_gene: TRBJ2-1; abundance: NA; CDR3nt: TGTGCCACCGGACCGACAGTGGAAGTCTACAATGAGCAGTTCTTC; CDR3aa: CATGPTVEVYNEQFF
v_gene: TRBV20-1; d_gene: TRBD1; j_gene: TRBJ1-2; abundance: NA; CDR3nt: TGCAGTGCTAGAGTTCCCGGACAGGGGGCTTCTGGCTACACCTTC; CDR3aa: CSARVPGQGASGYTF
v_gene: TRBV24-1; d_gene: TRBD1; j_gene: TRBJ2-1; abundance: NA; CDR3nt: TGTGCCACCAGTGACCGAATCCACGTAGTAGCCCCTCGGGACAGAGACTGTAATGAGCAGTTCTTC; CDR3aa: CATSDRIHVVAPRDRDCNEQFF
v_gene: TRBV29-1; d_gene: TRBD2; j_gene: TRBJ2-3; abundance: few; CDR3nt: TGCAGCGTTGTGGGACTAGCGAGAGATACGCAGTATTTT; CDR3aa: CSVVGLARDTQYF
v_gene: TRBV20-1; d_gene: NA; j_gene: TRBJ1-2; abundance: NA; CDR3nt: TGCAGTGCTAGAGTAGAGGTCAGATTATATGGCTACACCTTC; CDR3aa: CSARVEVRLYGYTF
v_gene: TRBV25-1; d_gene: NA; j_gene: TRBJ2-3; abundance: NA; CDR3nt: TGTGCCAGCAGCGACAATCGACTCAAGTGGTATACGCAGTATTTT; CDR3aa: CASSDNRLKWYTQYF
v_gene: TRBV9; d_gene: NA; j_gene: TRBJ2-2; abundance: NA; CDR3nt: TGTGCCAGCAGCGTAGAGGCAGGCCTCACCGGGGAGCTGTTTTTT; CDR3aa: CASSVEAGLTGELFF
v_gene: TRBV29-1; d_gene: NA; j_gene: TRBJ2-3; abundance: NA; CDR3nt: TGCAGCGCACTCGGGGAGTCGGCCTATACGCAGTATTTT; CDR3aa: CSALGESAYTQYF
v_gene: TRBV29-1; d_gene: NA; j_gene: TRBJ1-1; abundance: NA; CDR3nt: TGCAGCGTTGACACTCGGGGCGGTAAACACACTGAAGCTTTCTTT; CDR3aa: CSVDTRGGKHTEAFF
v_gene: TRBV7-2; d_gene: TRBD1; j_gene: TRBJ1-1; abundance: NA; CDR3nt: TGTGCCAGCAGCTTAGATTCAGGGGGTAACACTGAAGCTTTCTTT; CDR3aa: CASSLDSGGNTEAFF
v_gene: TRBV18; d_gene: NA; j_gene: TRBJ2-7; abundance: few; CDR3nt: TGTGCCAGCTCACCGGGGGAATACGAGCAGTACTTC; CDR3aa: CASSPGEYEQYF
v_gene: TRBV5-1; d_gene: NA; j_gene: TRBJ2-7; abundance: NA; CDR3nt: TGCGCCAGCAGCTTGGGGACCGAGTTCTCCTACGAGCAGTACTTC; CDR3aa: CASSLGTEFSYEQYF
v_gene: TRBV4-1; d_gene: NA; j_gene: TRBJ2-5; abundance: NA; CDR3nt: TGCGCCAGCAGCCAACCGCCGGGACTGGACCTGTACAATGAGCAGTACTTC; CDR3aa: CASSQPPGLDLYNEQYF
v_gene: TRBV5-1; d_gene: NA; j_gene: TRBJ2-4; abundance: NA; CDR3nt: TGCGCCAGCTGGAAAGGAACGGGGGCTTCAAATGAGCAGTACTTC; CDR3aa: CASWKGTGASNEQYF
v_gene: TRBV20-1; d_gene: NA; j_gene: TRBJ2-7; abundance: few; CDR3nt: TGCAGTGCTAGAGGGCCTCTCTACGAGCAGTACTTC; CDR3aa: CSARGPLYEQYF
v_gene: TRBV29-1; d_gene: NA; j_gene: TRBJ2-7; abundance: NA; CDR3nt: TGCAGCGTGCTTACCGGGACCGACTACGAGCAGTACTTC; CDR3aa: CSVLTGTDYEQYF
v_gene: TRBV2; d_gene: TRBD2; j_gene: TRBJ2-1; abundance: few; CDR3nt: TGTGCCAGCAGTGAAGGGACTAGCGCCCACAATGAGCAGTTCTTC; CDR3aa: CASSEGTSAHNEQFF
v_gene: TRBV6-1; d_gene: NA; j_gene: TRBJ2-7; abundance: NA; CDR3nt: TGTGCCAGCACTCAGCTACAGGCGGAGACCTACGAGCAGTACTTC; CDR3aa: CASTQLQAETYEQYF
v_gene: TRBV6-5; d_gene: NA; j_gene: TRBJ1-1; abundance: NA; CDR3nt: TGTGCCAGCAGTAAAGAACGCGGAACCCTAGCTTTCTTT; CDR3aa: CASSKERGTLAFF
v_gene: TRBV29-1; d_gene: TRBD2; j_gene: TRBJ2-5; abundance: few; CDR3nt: TGCAGCGTTGAAGCTGGGAGGGCTCGAGAGACCCAGTACTTC; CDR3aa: CSVEAGRARETQYF
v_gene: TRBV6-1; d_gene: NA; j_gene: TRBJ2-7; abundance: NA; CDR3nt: TGTGCCAGCATCCCTCAGGGTTACTACGAGCAGTACTTC; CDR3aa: CASIPQGYYEQYF
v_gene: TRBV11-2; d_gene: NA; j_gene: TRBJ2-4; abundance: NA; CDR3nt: TGTGCCAGCAGCTTAGTGGCCAAAAACATTCAGTACTTC; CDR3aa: CASSLVAKNIQYF
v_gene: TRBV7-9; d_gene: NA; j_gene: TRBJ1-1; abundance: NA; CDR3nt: TGTGCCAGCAGCTTAGAGGCGGGGGCAGTAGCTTTCTTT; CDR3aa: CASSLEAGAVAFF
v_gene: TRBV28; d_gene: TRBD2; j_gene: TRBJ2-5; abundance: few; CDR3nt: TGTGCCATCCCCCACACTAGCGTCCAAGAGACCCAGTACTTC; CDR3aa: CAIPHTSVQETQYF
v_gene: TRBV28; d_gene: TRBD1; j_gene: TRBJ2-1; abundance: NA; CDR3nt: TGTGCCAGCAGTTTCCCCGGGACAGAGAAGCAGTTCTTC; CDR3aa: CASSFPGTEKQFF
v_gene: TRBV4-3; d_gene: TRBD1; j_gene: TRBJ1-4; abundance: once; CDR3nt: TGCGCCAGCAGAGCCGGGACAGGGACTAATGAAAAACTGTTTTTT; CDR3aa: CASRAGTGTNEKLFF